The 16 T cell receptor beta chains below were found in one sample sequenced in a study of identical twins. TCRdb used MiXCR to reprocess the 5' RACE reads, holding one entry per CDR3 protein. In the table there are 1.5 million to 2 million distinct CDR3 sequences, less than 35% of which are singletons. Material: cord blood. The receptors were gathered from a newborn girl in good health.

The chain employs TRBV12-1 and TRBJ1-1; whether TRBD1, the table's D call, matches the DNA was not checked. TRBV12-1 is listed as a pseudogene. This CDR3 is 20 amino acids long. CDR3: CASSFSCEDHSRTGDTEAFF. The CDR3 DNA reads TGTGCCAGCAGCTTTTCCTGTGAGGACCATTCAAGGACAGGGGACACTGAAGCTTTCTTT.

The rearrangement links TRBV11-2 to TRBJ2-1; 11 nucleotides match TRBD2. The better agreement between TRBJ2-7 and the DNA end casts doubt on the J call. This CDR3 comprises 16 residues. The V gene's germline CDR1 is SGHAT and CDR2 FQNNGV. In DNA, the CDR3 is TGTGCCAGCAGCGGTCTAGCGGGAGGACTCTACAATGAGCAGTACTTC. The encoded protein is CASSGLAGGLYNEQYF.

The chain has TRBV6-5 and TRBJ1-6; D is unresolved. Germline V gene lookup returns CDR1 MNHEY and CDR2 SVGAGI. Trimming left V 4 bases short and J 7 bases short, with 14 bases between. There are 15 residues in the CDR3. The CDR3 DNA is TGTGCCAGCAGTTTACGGTCGACGGGGAATTCACCCCTCCACTTT. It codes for CASSLRSTGNSPLHF.

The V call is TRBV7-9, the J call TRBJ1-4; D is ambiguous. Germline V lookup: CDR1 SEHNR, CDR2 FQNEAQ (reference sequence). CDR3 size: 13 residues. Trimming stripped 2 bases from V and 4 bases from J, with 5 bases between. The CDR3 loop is CASSLIFNEKLFF. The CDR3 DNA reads TGTGCCAGCAGCTTAATCTTTAATGAAAAACTGTTTTTT.

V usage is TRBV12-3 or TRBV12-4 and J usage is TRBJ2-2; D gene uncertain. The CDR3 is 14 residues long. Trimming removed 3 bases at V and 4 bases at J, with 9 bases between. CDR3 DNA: TGTGCCAGCAGTTTCGGTAGTCCCACCGGGGAGCTGTTTTTT. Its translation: CASSFGSPTGELFF.

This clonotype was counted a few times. CDR3 sequence reads: CASSQEGGHNEQFF. The CDR3 DNA sequence: TGTGCCAGCAGCCAAGAGGGGGGGCACAATGAGCAGTTCTTC. The rearrangement joins TRBV4-2 to TRBJ2-1; tentative D call: TRBD2 (7 bases). Germline CDR1 LGHNA, CDR2 YNFKEQ. CDR3 length: 14 residues. V gave up 0 bases and J gave up 5 bases, with 8 bases separating them.

The chain's CDR3 is CASSEGGRTWDIQYF. CDR3 in DNA: TGTGCCAGCAGTGAAGGTGGGAGAACATGGGACATTCAGTACTTC. J is TRBJ2-4 and V is TRBV2, with TRBD2 as a possible D gene (5 bases). Germline V lookup: CDR1 SNHLY, CDR2 FYNNEI. The CDR3 contains 15 residues. The V gene lost 1 base and the J gene lost 8 bases, with 15 bases spanning the gap.

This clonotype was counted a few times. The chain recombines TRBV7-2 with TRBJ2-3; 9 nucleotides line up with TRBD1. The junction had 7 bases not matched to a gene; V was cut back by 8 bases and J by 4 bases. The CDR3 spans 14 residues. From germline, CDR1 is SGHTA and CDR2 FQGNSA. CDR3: CASSGTGISDTQYF. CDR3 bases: TGTGCCAGCTCGGGGACAGGGATTTCAGATACGCAGTATTTT.

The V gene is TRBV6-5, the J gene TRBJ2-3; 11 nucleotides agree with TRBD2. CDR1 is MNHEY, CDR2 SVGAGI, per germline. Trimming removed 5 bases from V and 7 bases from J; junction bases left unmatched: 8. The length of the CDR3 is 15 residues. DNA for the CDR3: TGTGCCAGCAGTCGTTTAGCGGGAGGGCCGCATACGCAGTATTTT. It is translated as CASSRLAGGPHTQYF.

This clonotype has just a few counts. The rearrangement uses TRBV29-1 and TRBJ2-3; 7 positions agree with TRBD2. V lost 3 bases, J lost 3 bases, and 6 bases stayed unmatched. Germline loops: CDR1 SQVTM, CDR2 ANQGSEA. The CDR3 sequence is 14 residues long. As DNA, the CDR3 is TGCAGCGTTGACCCGGGGGGAGGTACAGATACGCAGTATTTT. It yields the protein CSVDPGGGTDTQYF.

The DNA for the CDR3 is TGTGCCAGCAGCTTAGATTTGGGGCAAAGTGAGCAGTACTTC. Encoded protein: CASSLDLGQSEQYF. The chain has TRBV11-2 and TRBJ2-7; possibly TRBD1 for D (5 bases). Per the germline V gene, CDR1 is SGHAT and CDR2 is FQNNGV. The CDR3 totals 14 residues. Deletions cut 0 bases from V and 7 bases from J, with 13 bases between.

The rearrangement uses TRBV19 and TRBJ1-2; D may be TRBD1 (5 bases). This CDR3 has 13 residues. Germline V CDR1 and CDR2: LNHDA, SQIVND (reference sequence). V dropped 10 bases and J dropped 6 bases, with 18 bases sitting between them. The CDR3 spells CANHLQGINGYTF. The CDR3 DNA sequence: TGTGCCAATCATCTGCAGGGTATTAATGGCTACACCTTC.

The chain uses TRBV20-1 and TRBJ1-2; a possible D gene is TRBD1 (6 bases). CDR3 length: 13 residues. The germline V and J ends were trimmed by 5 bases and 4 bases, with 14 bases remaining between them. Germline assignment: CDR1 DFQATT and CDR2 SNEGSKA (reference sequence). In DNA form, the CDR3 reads TGCAGTGCTGGGGGGGGCAGGGCCTATGGCTACACCTTC. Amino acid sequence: CSAGGGRAYGYTF.

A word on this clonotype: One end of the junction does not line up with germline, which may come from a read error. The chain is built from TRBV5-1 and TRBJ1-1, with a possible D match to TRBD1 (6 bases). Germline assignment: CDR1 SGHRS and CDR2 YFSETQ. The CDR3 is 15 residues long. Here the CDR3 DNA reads TGCGTCAGCAGCTTGATGGGACAAGGGAACACTGAAGCTTTCTTT. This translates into CVSSLMGQGNTEAFF.

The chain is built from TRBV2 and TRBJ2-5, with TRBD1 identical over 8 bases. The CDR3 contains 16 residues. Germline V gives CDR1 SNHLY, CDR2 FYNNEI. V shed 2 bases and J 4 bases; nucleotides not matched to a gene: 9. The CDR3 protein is CASSESRIRGLETQYF. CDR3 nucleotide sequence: TGTGCCAGCAGTGAATCCCGGATCAGGGGGCTAGAGACCCAGTACTTC.

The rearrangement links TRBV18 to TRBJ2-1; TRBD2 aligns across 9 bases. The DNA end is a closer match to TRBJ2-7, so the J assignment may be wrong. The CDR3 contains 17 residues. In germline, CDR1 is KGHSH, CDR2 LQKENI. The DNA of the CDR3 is TGTGCCAGCTCACCACTGTCAGCGGGAGGCTCCTACAATGAGCAGTACTTC. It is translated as CASSPLSAGGSYNEQYF.